At least ten counts were recorded for the clone carrying this T cell receptor (beta chain). Its antigen is unknown. With 32 V and 13 J primers, multiplex PCR amplified the TCR beta CDR3. TCRdb analysed the multiplex PCR reads with MiXCR anew, one entry per CDR3 protein. The sample holds roughly 13,000 distinct CDR3 sequences, approximately 22% seen once. The sample belongs to a study of immune heterogeneity within non-small cell lung tumors. The authors used about 540 ng of bulk tumor genomic DNA per sample as template. Primary tumors were biopsied several times each, far apart, intraoperatively. Those enrolled were patients newly diagnosed with untreated non-small cell lung cancer and undergoing curative surgery. Germline values: CDR1 DFQATT, CDR2 SNEGSKA (reference sequence). J gave up 0 bases and V 4 bases, and 9 bases lay outside the gene matches. The CDR3 extends over 15 amino acids. Study findings and constraints: Alongside site-unique high-frequency clones, identical dominant CDR3 beta clonotypes recurred across tumor sites within a patient.

This clonotype originated in a man between 45 and 60 years old with non-small cell lung cancer. The chain has TRBV20-1 and TRBJ2-7; 7 nucleotides line up with TRBD2. The sequenced material came from lung tumor tissue. The CDR3 nucleotides read TGCAGTGCTACACAGCGGGACCTTTCCTCCTACGAGCAGTACTTC. Its translation: CSATQRDLSSYEQYF.